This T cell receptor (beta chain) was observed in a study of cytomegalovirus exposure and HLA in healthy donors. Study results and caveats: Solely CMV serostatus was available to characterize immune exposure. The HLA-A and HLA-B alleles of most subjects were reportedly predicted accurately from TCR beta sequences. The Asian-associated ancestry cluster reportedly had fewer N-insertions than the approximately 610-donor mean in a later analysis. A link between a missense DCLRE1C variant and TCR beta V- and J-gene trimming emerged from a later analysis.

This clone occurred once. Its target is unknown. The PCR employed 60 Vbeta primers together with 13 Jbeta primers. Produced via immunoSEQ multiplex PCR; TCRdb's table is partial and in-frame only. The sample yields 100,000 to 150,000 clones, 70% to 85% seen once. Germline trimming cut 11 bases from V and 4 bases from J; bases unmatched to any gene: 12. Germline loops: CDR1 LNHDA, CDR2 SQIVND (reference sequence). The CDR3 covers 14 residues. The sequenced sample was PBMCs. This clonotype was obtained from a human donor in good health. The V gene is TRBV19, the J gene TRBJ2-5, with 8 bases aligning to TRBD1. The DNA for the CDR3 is TGTGCCTCCTGGACAGGGAGTTTAGGAGAGACCCAGTACTTC. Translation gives CASWTGSLGETQYF.